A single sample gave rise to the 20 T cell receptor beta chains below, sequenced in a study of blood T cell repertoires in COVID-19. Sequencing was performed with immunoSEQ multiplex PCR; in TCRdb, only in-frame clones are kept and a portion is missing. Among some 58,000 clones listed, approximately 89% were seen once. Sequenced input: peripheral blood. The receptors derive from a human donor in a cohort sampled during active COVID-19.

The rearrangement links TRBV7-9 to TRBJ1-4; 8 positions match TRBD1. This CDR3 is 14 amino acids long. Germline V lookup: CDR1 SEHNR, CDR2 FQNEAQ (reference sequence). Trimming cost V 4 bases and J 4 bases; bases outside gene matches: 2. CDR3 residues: CASSSGQDNEKLFF. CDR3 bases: TGTGCCAGCAGCTCGGGACAGGATAATGAAAAACTGTTTTTT.

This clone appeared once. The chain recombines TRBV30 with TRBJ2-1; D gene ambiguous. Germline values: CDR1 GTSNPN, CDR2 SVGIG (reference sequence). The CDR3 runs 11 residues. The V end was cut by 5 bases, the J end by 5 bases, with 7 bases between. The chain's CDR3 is CAWAQDNEQFF. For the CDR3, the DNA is TGTGCCTGGGCCCAGGACAATGAGCAGTTCTTC.

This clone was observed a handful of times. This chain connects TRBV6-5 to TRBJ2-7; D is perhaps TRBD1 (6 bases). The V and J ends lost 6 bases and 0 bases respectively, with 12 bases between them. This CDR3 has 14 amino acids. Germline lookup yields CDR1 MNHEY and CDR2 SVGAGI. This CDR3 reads CASRMGQSSYEQYF. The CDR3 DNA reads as TGTGCCAGCAGAATGGGACAAAGCTCCTACGAGCAGTACTTC.

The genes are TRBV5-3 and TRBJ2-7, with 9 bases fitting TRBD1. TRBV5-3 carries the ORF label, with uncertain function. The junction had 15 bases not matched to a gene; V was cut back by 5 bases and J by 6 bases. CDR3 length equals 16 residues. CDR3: CARRHYRDRVHSEQYF. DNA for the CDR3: TGTGCCAGAAGACATTACCGGGACAGGGTTCATAGCGAGCAGTACTTC.

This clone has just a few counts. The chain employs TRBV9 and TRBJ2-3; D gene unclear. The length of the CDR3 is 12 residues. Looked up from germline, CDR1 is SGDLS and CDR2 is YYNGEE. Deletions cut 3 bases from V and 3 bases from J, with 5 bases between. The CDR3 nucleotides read TGTGCCAGCAGCGCCTTTACAGATACGCAGTATTTT. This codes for CASSAFTDTQYF.

CDR3 nucleotide sequence: TGTGCCAGCAGCCTCCGGGCGGGAGGGCCCTACGAGCAGTACTTC. Translating it yields CASSLRAGGPYEQYF. The V and J genes are TRBV11-2 and TRBJ2-7; 9 nucleotides agree with TRBD2. Germline CDR1 is SGHAT and CDR2 is FQNNGV. The V segment lost 5 bases and the J segment 2 bases; nucleotides outside the gene matches: 7. This CDR3 is 15 amino acids long.

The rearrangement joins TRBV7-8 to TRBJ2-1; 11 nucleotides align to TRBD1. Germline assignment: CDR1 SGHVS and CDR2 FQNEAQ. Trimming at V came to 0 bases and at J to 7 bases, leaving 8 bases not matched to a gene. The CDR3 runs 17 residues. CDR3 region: CASSLAGGQGGRNEQFF. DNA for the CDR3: TGTGCCAGCAGCTTAGCCGGGGGACAGGGGGGCCGGAATGAGCAGTTCTTC.

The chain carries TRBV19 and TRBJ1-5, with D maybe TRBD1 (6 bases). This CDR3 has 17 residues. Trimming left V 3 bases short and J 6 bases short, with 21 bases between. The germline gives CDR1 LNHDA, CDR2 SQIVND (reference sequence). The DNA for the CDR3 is TGTGCCAGTAGTATCTCGGCAGGGGAGATTGAATCTCAGCCCCAGCATTTT. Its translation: CASSISAGEIESQPQHF.

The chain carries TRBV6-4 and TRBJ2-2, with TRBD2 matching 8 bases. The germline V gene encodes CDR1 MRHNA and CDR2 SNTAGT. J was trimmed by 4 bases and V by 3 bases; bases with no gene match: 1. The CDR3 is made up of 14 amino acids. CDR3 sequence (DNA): TGTGCCAGCAGTGAAAGCGGGGGCACCGGGGAGCTGTTTTTT. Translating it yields CASSESGGTGELFF.

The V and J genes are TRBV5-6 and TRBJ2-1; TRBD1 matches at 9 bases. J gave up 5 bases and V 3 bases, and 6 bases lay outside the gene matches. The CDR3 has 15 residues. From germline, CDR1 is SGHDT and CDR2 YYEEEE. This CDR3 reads CASSSRGQGHNEQFF. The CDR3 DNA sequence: TGTGCCAGCAGCTCTCGGGGACAGGGCCACAATGAGCAGTTCTTC.

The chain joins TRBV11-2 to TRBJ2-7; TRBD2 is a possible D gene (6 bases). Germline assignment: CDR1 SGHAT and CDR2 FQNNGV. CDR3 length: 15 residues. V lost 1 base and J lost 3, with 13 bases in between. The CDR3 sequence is CASSLGRGDIYEQYF. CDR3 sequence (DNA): TGTGCCAGCAGCTTAGGGCGGGGCGACATCTACGAGCAGTACTTC.

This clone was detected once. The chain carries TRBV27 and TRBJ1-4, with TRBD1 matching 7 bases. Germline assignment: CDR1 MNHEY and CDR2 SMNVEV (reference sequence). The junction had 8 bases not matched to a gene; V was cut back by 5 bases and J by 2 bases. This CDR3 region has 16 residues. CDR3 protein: CASSRDRAVTNEKLFF. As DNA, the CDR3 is TGTGCCAGCAGTAGAGACAGGGCGGTGACTAATGAAAAACTGTTTTTT. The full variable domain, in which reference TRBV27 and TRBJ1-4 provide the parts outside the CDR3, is EAQVTQNPRYLITVTGKKLTVTCSQNMNHEYMSWYRQDPGLGLRQIYYSMNVEVTDKGDVPEGYKVSRKEKRNFPLILESPSPNQTSLYFCASSRDRAVTNEKLFFGSGTQLSVL.

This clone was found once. The CDR3 DNA follows: TGTGCCAGCAGCGTAGGGGGAGCGGGGGCCTCCTACAATGAGCAGTTCTTC. Amino acid sequence: CASSVGGAGASYNEQFF. The V gene is TRBV9, the J gene TRBJ2-1, with 8 bases fitting TRBD2. The V gene end was trimmed by 0 bases and the J gene end by 0 bases; junction bases not matched to a gene: 5. The CDR3 length is 17 residues. Germline V gene lookup returns CDR1 SGDLS and CDR2 YYNGEE.

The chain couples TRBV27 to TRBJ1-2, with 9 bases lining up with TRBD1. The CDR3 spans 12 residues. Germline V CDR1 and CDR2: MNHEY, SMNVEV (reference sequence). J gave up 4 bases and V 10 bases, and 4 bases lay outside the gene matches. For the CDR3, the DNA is TGTGCCACCCGGGACAGGGTCTATGGCTACACCTTC. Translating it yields CATRDRVYGYTF.

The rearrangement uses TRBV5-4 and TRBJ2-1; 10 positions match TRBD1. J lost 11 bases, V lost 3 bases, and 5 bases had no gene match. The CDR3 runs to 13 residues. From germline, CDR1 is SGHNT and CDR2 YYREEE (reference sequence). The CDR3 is CASSSDRGRKQFF. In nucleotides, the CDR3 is TGTGCCAGCAGCTCCGACAGGGGGCGAAAGCAGTTCTTC.

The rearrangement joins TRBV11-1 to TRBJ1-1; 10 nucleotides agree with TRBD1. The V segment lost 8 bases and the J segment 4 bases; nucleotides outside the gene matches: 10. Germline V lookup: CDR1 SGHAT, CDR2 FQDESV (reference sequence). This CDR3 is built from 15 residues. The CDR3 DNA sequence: TGTGCCAGCTCACCCGGGACAGGGGATAGCACTGAAGCTTTCTTT. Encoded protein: CASSPGTGDSTEAFF. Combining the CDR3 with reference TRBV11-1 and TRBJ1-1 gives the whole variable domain EAEVAQSPRYKITEKSQAVAFWCDPISGHATLYWYRQILGQGPELLVQFQDESVVDDSQLPKDRFSAERLKGVDSTLKIQPAELGDSAMYLCASSPGTGDSTEAFFGQGTRLTVV.

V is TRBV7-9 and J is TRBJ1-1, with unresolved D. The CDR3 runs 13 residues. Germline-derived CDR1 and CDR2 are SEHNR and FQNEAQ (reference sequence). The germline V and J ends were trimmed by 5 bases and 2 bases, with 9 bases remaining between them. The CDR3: CASSPIENTEAFF. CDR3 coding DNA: TGTGCCAGCAGCCCTATAGAAAACACTGAAGCTTTCTTT.

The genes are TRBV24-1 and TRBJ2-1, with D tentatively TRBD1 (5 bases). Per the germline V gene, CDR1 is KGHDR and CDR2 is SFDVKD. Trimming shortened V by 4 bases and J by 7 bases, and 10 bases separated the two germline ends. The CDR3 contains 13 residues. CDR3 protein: CATSDPYRNEQFF. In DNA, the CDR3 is TGTGCCACCAGTGACCCGTACAGGAATGAGCAGTTCTTC.

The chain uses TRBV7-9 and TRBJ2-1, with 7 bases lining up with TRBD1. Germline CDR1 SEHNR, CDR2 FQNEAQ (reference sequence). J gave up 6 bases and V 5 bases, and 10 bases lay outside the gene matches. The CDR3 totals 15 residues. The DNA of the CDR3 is TGTGCCAGCAGCAAAAGACAGGGTTTGGGCAATGAGCAGTTCTTC. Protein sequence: CASSKRQGLGNEQFF.

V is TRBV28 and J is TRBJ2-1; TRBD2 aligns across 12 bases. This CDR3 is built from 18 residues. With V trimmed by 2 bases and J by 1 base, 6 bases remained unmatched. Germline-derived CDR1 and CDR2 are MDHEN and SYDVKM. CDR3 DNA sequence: TGTGCCAGCAGTTTAGGACTAGCGGGATATAGTTCCTACAATGAGCAGTTCTTC. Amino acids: CASSLGLAGYSSYNEQFF.